The clone carrying this T cell receptor beta chain was recorded many times. The antigen is not known. This record belongs to a study of radiotherapy plus CTLA-4 blockade in lung cancer. Study-level findings and limits: Researchers report tumor-derived TCR clones expanding in blood after radiotherapy plus ipilimumab.

Assay used: immunoSEQ multiplex PCR; TCRdb lists only in-frame clones, some missing. The top ten hold 2.9% of the sample, which has 55,000 to 65,000 clones, approximately 76% seen once. V lost 0 bases, J lost 4 bases, and 9 bases stayed unmatched. From germline, CDR1 is LGHNA and CDR2 YSLEER. This CDR3 has 16 residues. The source material was peripheral blood, sampled from a patient treated with radiotherapy plus ipilimumab. This sequence was found in a human donor with non-small cell lung cancer who had a complete response to radiotherapy plus ipilimumab. This chain connects TRBV4-3 to TRBJ2-7; the match to TRBD2 covers 7 bases. In DNA, the CDR3 is TGCGCCAGCAGCCAAGATCATGGTCGGGGGGTGTACGAGCAGTACTTC. Residues: CASSQDHGRGVYEQYF.